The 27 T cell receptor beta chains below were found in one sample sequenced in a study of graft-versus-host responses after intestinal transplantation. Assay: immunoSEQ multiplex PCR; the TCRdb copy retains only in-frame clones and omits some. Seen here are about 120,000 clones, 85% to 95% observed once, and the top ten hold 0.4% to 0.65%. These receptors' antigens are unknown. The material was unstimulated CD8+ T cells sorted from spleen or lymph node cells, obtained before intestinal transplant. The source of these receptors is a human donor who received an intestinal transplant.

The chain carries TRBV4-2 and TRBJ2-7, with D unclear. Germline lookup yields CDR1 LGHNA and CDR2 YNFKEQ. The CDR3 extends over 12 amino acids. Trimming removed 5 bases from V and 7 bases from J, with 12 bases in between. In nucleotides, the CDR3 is TGTGCCAGCAGCGTGCCGTGGCGGGAGCAGTACTTC. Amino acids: CASSVPWREQYF.

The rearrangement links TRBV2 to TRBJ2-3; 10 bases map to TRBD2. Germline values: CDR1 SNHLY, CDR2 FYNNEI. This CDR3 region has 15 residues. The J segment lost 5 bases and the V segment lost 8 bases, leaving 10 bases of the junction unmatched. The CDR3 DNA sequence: TGTGCCAGCCCTAGCGGGAGCCTTTCGGAAGATACGCAGTATTTT. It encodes CASPSGSLSEDTQYF.

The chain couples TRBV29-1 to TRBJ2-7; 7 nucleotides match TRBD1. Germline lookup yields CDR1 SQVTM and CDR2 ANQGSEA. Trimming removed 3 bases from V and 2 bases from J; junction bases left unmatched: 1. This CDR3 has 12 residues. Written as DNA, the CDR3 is TGCAGCGTTGAGGGACAGACCTACGAGCAGTACTTC. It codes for CSVEGQTYEQYF.

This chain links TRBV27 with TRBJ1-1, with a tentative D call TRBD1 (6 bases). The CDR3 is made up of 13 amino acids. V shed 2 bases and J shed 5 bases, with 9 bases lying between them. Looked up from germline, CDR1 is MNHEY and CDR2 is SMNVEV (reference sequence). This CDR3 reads CASSLGGPTEAFF. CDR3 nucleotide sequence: TGTGCCAGCAGTTTAGGGGGGCCGACTGAAGCTTTCTTT.

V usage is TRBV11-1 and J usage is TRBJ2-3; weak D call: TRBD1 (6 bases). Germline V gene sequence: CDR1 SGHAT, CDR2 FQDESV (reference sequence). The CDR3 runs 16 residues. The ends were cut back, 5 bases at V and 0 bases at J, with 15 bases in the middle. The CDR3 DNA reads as TGTGCCAGCAGCCTAAGTGAGACAGGAAGCACAGATACGCAGTATTTT. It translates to CASSLSETGSTDTQYF.

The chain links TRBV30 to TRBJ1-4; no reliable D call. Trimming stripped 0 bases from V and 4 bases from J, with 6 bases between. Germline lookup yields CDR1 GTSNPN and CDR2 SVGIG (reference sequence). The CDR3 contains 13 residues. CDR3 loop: CAWSVGLNEKLFF. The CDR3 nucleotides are TGTGCCTGGAGTGTGGGTCTTAATGAAAAACTGTTTTTT.

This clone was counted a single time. The DNA of the CDR3 is TGTGCCAGCAGCTTAGAGGTGGGGGGTCAGCCCCAGCATTTT. This gives the protein CASSLEVGGQPQHF. The rearrangement joins TRBV11-2 to TRBJ1-5, with D possibly matching TRBD1 (5 bases). V was shortened by 0 bases and J by 6 bases, with 9 bases between the two germline ends. CDR1 and CDR2 from the germline V gene are SGHAT and FQNNGV. There are 14 residues in the CDR3. Combining the CDR3 with reference TRBV11-2 and TRBJ1-5 gives the whole variable domain EAGVAQSPRYKIIEKRQSVAFWCNPISGHATLYWYQQILGQGPKLLIQFQNNGVVDDSQLPKDRFSAERLKGVDSTLKIQPAKLEDSAVYLCASSLEVGGQPQHFGDGTRLSIL.

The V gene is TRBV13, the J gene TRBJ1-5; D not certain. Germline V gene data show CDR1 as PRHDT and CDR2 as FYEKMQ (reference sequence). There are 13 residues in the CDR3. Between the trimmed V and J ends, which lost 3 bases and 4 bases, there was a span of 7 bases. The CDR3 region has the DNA TGTGCCAGCAGCTTGGGCATAAATCAGCCCCAGCATTTT. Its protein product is CASSLGINQPQHF.

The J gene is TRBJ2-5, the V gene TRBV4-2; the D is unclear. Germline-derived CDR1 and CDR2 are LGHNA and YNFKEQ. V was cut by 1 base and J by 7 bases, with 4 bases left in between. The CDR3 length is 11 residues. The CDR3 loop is CASSQGGTQYF. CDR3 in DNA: TGTGCCAGCAGCCAAGGGGGGACCCAGTACTTC.

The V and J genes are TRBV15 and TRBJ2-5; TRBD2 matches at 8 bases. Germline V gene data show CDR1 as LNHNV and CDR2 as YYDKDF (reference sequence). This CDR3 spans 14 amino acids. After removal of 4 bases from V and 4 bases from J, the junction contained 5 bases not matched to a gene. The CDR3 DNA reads TGTGCCACCAGCAAAAGCGGGAGTATAGAGACCCAGTACTTC. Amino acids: CATSKSGSIETQYF.

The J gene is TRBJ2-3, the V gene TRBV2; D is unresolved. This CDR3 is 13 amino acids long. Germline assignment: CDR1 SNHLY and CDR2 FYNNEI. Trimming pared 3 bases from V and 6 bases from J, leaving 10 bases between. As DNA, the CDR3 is TGTGCCAGCAGTGACCCAAATGGGGATACGCAGTATTTT. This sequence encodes CASSDPNGDTQYF. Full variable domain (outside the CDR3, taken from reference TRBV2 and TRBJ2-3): EPEVTQTPSHQVTQMGQEVILRCVPISNHLYFYWYRQILGQKVEFLVSFYNNEISEKSEIFDDQFSVERPDGSNFTLKIRSTKLEDSAMYFCASSDPNGDTQYFGPGTRLTVL.

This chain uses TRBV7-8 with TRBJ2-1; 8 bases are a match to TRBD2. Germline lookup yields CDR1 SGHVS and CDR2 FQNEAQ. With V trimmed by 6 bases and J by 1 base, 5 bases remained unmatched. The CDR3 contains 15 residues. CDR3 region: CASRHLAGSYNEQFF. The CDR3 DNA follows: TGTGCCAGCAGACATCTAGCGGGTTCCTACAATGAGCAGTTCTTC.

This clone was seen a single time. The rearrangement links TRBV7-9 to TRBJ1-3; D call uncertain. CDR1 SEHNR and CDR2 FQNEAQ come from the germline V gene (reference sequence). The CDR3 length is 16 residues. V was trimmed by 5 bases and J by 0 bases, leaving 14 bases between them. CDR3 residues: CASSPGSRLSGNTIYF. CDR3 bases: TGTGCCAGCAGCCCCGGATCCAGGCTCTCTGGAAACACCATATATTTT.

The CDR3 nucleotides are TGCAGCGTTGAAGGTCGTACGGACAGGGTTATCGGTGAACTTTACTACGAGCAGTACTTC. This codes for CSVEGRTDRVIGELYYEQYF. V gene TRBV29-1 combines with J gene TRBJ2-7, with TRBD1 matching 8 bases. The CDR3 length is 20 residues. After removal of 1 base from V and 3 bases from J, the junction contained 23 bases not matched to a gene. Germline-derived CDR1 and CDR2 are SQVTM and ANQGSEA.

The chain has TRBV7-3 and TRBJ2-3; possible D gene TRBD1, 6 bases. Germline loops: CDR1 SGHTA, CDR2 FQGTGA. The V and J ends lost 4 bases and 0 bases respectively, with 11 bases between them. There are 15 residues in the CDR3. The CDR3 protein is CASSSTGSSTDTQYF. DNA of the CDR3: TGTGCCAGCAGCTCGACAGGTTCTAGCACAGATACGCAGTATTTT.

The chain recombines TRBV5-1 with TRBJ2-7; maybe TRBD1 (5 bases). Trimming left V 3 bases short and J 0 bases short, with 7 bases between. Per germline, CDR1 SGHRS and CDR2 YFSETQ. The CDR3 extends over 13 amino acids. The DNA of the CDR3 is TGCGCCAGCAGCTCAGGGAACTCCTACGAGCAGTACTTC. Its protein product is CASSSGNSYEQYF. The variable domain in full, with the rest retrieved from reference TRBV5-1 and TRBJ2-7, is KAGVTQTPRYLIKTRGQQVTLSCSPISGHRSVSWYQQTPGQGLQFLFEYFSETQRNKGNFPGRFSGRQFSNSRSEMNVSTLELGDSALYLCASSSGNSYEQYFGPGTRLTVT.

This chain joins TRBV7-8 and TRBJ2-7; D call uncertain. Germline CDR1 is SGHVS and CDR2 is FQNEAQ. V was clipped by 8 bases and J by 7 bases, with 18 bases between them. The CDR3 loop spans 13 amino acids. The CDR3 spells CASWQDPLREQYF. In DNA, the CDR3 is TGTGCCAGCTGGCAGGACCCGTTGAGGGAGCAGTACTTC.

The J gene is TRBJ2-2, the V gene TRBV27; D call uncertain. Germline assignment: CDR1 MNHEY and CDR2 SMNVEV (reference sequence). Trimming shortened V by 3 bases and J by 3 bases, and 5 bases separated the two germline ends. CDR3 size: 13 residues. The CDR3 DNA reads TGTGCCAGCAGTTTGAGCGACACCGGGGAGCTGTTTTTT. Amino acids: CASSLSDTGELFF.

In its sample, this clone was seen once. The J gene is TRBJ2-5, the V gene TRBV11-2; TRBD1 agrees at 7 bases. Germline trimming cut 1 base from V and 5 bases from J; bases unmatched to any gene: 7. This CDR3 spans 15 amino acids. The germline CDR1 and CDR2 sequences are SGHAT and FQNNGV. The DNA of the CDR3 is TGTGCCAGCAGCTTAGCGACAGGGCATCGGGAGACCCAGTACTTC. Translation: CASSLATGHRETQYF.

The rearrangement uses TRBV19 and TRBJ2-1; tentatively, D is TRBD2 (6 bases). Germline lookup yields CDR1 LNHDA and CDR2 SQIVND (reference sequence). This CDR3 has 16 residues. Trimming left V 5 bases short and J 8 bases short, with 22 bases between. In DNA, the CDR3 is TGTGCCAGTAGTCCAACCCCTGGCGGGGTGGGGGATGAGCAGTTCTTC. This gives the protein CASSPTPGGVGDEQFF.

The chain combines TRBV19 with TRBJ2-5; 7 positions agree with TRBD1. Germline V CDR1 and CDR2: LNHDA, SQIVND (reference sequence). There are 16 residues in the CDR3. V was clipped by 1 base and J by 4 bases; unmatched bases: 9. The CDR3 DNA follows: TGTGCCAGTAGTATAGGACAGGGTGGAGTTGGAGAGACCCAGTACTTC. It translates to CASSIGQGGVGETQYF.

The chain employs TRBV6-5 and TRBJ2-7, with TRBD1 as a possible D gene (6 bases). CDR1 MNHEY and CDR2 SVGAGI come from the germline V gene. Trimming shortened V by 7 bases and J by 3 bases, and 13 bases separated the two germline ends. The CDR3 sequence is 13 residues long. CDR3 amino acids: CASIAETGYEQYF. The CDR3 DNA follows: TGTGCCAGCATCGCCGAGACAGGCTACGAGCAGTACTTC.

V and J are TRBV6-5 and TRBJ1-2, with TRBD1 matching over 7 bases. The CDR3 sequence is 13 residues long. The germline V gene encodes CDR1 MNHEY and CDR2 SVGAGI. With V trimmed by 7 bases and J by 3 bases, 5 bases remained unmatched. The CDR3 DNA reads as TGTGCCAGCAATGACAGGGTTGACTATGGCTACACCTTC. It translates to CASNDRVDYGYTF.

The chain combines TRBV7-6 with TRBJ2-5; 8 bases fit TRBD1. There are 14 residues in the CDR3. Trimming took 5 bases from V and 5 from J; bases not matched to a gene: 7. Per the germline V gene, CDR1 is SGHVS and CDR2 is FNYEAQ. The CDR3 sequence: CASSEDRAWETQYF. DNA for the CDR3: TGTGCCAGCAGCGAGGACAGGGCCTGGGAGACCCAGTACTTC.

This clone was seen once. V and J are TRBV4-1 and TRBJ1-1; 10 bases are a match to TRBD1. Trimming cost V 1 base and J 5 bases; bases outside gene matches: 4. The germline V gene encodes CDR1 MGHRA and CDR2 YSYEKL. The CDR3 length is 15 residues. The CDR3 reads CASSQAGTGDTEAFF. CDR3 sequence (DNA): TGCGCCAGCAGCCAAGCCGGGACAGGGGATACTGAAGCTTTCTTT.

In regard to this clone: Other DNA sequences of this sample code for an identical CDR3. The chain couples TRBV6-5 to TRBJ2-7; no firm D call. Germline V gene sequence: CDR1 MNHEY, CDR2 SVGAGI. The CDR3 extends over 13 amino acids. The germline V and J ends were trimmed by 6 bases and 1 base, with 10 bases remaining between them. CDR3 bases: TGTGCCAGCAGCTACAGCGAGTCCTACGAGCAGTACTTC. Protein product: CASSYSESYEQYF.

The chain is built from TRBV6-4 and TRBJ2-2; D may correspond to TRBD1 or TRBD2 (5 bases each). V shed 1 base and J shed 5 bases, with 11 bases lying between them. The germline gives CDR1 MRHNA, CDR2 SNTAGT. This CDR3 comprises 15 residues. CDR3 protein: CASSDWGRVTGELFF. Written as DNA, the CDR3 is TGTGCCAGCAGTGACTGGGGGAGAGTAACCGGGGAGCTGTTTTTT.